These T cell receptor beta chains were read from a single sample in a study of T cell responses to AZD1222 COVID-19 vaccine. TCRdb's table, derived via immunoSEQ multiplex PCR, lists solely in-frame clones and lacks some. The sample carries approximately 50,000 clones, approximately 86% recorded once. The material sequenced was peripheral blood, taken 28 days after the second AZD1222 dose. The receptors shown here come from an adult who received the AZD1222 COVID-19 vaccine. CDR3s include the opening cysteine and the closing phenylalanine or tryptophan. D genes are given only for firm matches. Not every row has a clone size; where given, it reads once, few, many or a size class.

D gene: TRBD2
V gene: TRBV19
J gene: TRBJ2-3
CDR3 length: 15
clone size: -
CDR3 DNA: TGTGCCAGTAGCGGACTAGGGGATTCTGGAGATACGCAGTATTTT
CDR3 protein: CASSGLGDSGDTQYF

D gene: -
V gene: TRBV11-2
J gene: TRBJ2-7
CDR3 length: 14
clone size: -
CDR3 DNA: TGTGCCAGCAGCTCCGGTCTGCTCCCCTACGAGCAGTACTTC
CDR3 protein: CASSSGLLPYEQYF

D gene: TRBD1
V gene: TRBV7-2
J gene: TRBJ1-1
CDR3 length: 14
clone size: -
CDR3 DNA: TGTGCCAGCAGCTCGACAGGGCTGAACACTGAAGCTTTCTTT
CDR3 protein: CASSSTGLNTEAFF

D gene: -
V gene: TRBV7-2
J gene: TRBJ1-2
CDR3 length: 19
clone size: once
CDR3 DNA: TGTGCCAGCAGCTTAGCGGGGGGCAAGGGTACTTATGCTAACTATGGCTACACCTTC
CDR3 protein: CASSLAGGKGTYANYGYTF

D gene: -
V gene: TRBV7-7
J gene: TRBJ2-1
CDR3 length: 14
clone size: -
CDR3 DNA: TGTGCCAGCAGCTTGGGGACTCAATCTAATGAGCAGTTCTTC
CDR3 protein: CASSLGTQSNEQFF

D gene: TRBD2
V gene: TRBV28
J gene: TRBJ2-1
CDR3 length: 16
clone size: -
CDR3 DNA: TGTGCCAGCAGTTTAGGTGGGACTAGCGGGACCAATGAGCAGTTCTTC
CDR3 protein: CASSLGGTSGTNEQFF

D gene: TRBD2
V gene: TRBV7-9
J gene: TRBJ2-3
CDR3 length: 15
clone size: -
CDR3 DNA: TGTGCCAGCAGCTTTCGAGCGGGAGTCACAGATACGCAGTATTTT
CDR3 protein: CASSFRAGVTDTQYF

D gene: -
V gene: TRBV13
J gene: TRBJ2-5
CDR3 length: 17
clone size: -
CDR3 DNA: TGTGCCAGCAGCTTAGCGGGCAGGGTCCCTGGTCAAGAGACCCAGTACTTC
CDR3 protein: CASSLAGRVPGQETQYF

D gene: TRBD1
V gene: TRBV7-2
J gene: TRBJ1-5
CDR3 length: 14
clone size: -
CDR3 DNA: TGTGCCAGCAGCCCAGGGGGGTTTGAACAGCCCCAGCATTTT
CDR3 protein: CASSPGGFEQPQHF

D gene: -
V gene: TRBV3-1/TRBV3-2
J gene: TRBJ2-3
CDR3 length: 15
clone size: -
CDR3 DNA: TGTGCCAGCAGTCGCCGGGATCTCCCGAAGAGTACGCAGTATTTT
CDR3 protein: CASSRRDLPKSTQYF

D gene: -
V gene: TRBV7-7
J gene: TRBJ2-3
CDR3 length: 15
clone size: -
CDR3 DNA: TGTGCCAGCAGCTTAGGCGACAGTAGCACAGATACGCAGTATTTT
CDR3 protein: CASSLGDSSTDTQYF

D gene: -
V gene: TRBV19
J gene: TRBJ1-3
CDR3 length: 15
clone size: -
CDR3 DNA: TGTGCCAGTAGTAGAGGACCGAACTCTGGAAACACCATATATTTT
CDR3 protein: CASSRGPNSGNTIYF

D gene: TRBD1
V gene: TRBV19
J gene: TRBJ2-1
CDR3 length: 15
clone size: -
CDR3 DNA: TGTGCCAGTAGGGACGGCGGGACAGGGCACAATGAGCAGTTCTTC
CDR3 protein: CASRDGGTGHNEQFF

D gene: TRBD2
V gene: TRBV7-7
J gene: TRBJ2-1
CDR3 length: 15
clone size: -
CDR3 DNA: TGTGCCAGCAGCCCAGGACTAGCGGGAGCGGAAGAGCAGTTCTTC
CDR3 protein: CASSPGLAGAEEQFF

D gene: -
V gene: TRBV7-9
J gene: TRBJ2-5
CDR3 length: 11
clone size: -
CDR3 DNA: TGTGCCAGCAGCAGAGAAGAGACCCAGTACTTC
CDR3 protein: CASSREETQYF

D gene: -
V gene: TRBV27
J gene: TRBJ2-7
CDR3 length: 13
clone size: once
CDR3 DNA: TGTGCCAGCAGTTTATCTGGGGACGGCGAGCAGTACTTC
CDR3 protein: CASSLSGDGEQYF

D gene: -
V gene: TRBV7-9
J gene: TRBJ2-7
CDR3 length: 13
clone size: -
CDR3 DNA: TGTGCCAGCAGCTTACGGGGATCCTACGAGCAGTACTTC
CDR3 protein: CASSLRGSYEQYF

D gene: TRBD1
V gene: TRBV6-5
J gene: TRBJ2-2
CDR3 length: 13
clone size: -
CDR3 DNA: TGTGCCACTCTGACAGGGGACACCGGGGAGCTGTTTTTT
CDR3 protein: CATLTGDTGELFF

D gene: TRBD2
V gene: TRBV19
J gene: TRBJ2-7
CDR3 length: 13
clone size: -
CDR3 DNA: TGTGCCAGTAAGGAGACTAGCGCTTACGAGCAGTACTTC
CDR3 protein: CASKETSAYEQYF

D gene: -
V gene: TRBV7-9
J gene: TRBJ2-7
CDR3 length: 13
clone size: -
CDR3 DNA: TGTGCCAGCAGCCCGGACAACTACTACGAGCAGTACTTC
CDR3 protein: CASSPDNYYEQYF

D gene: TRBD2
V gene: TRBV24-1
J gene: TRBJ2-3
CDR3 length: 17
clone size: -
CDR3 DNA: TGTGCCACCAGTGACCCTAGACTAGCGGGAGGGGTAGATACGCAGTATTTT
CDR3 protein: CATSDPRLAGGVDTQYF

D gene: -
V gene: TRBV5-8
J gene: TRBJ1-3
CDR3 length: 17
clone size: -
CDR3 DNA: TGTGCCAGCAGCTTGGAGGCGGGGGCGAGCTCTGGAAACACCATATATTTT
CDR3 protein: CASSLEAGASSGNTIYF

D gene: -
V gene: TRBV9
J gene: TRBJ1-1
CDR3 length: 14
clone size: -
CDR3 DNA: TGTGCCAGCAGCGTAGCGCAGACGACCACTGAAGCTTTCTTT
CDR3 protein: CASSVAQTTTEAFF

D gene: -
V gene: TRBV4-1
J gene: TRBJ1-1
CDR3 length: 15
clone size: -
CDR3 DNA: TGCGCCAGCAGCCCCCAACACAACTTGAACACTGAAGCTTTCTTT
CDR3 protein: CASSPQHNLNTEAFF

D gene: TRBD1
V gene: TRBV27
J gene: TRBJ2-6
CDR3 length: 17
clone size: -
CDR3 DNA: TGTGCCAGCAGTGTGGACAGGGGTCGTCCCGGGGCCAACGTCCTGACTTTC
CDR3 protein: CASSVDRGRPGANVLTF

D gene: TRBD1
V gene: TRBV7-9
J gene: TRBJ1-1
CDR3 length: 15
clone size: few
CDR3 DNA: TGTGCCAGCAGTTCGGCCCAAGACAGGGTTACTGAAGCTTTCTTT
CDR3 protein: CASSSAQDRVTEAFF

D gene: -
V gene: TRBV24-1
J gene: TRBJ2-2
CDR3 length: 15
clone size: -
CDR3 DNA: TGTGCCACCAGGGATGAGGGGACGAACGCCGGGGAGCTGTTTTTT
CDR3 protein: CATRDEGTNAGELFF

D gene: -
V gene: TRBV10-1
J gene: TRBJ2-7
CDR3 length: 14
clone size: -
CDR3 DNA: TGCGCCAGCAGTGAGTCCGGACTACCATACGAGCAGTACTTC
CDR3 protein: CASSESGLPYEQYF

D gene: TRBD1
V gene: TRBV10-3
J gene: TRBJ2-7
CDR3 length: 14
clone size: -
CDR3 DNA: TGTGCCATCACCGACGGACAGGGCACCTACGAGCAGTACTTC
CDR3 protein: CAITDGQGTYEQYF

D gene: TRBD2
V gene: TRBV28
J gene: TRBJ2-7
CDR3 length: 16
clone size: -
CDR3 DNA: TGTGCCAGCAGTCCATCTAGCGGGAGCTGGTCCTACGAGCAGTACTTC
CDR3 protein: CASSPSSGSWSYEQYF

D gene: TRBD2
V gene: TRBV29-1
J gene: TRBJ2-2
CDR3 length: 17
clone size: few
CDR3 DNA: TGCAGCGTTGAAGACGAGGGATCTAGCGGCTACACCGGGGAGCTGTTTTTT
CDR3 protein: CSVEDEGSSGYTGELFF

D gene: -
V gene: TRBV28
J gene: TRBJ2-1
CDR3 length: 13
clone size: -
CDR3 DNA: TGTGCCAGCAGTTTACAAGACAGAAATGAGCAGTTCTTC
CDR3 protein: CASSLQDRNEQFF

D gene: -
V gene: TRBV7-3
J gene: TRBJ2-7
CDR3 length: 13
clone size: once
CDR3 DNA: TGTGCCAGCAGCTGGGATCGGTCGACCGAGCAGTACTTC
CDR3 protein: CASSWDRSTEQYF

D gene: -
V gene: TRBV7-9
J gene: TRBJ1-1
CDR3 length: 15
clone size: -
CDR3 DNA: TGTGCCAGCAGCTTAGCCGACGACGGTGGCACTGAAGCTTTCTTT
CDR3 protein: CASSLADDGGTEAFF

D gene: -
V gene: TRBV11-2
J gene: TRBJ2-1
CDR3 length: 12
clone size: -
CDR3 DNA: TGTGCCAGCAGCTTTGGAGAGACTGAGCAGTTCTTC
CDR3 protein: CASSFGETEQFF